This T cell receptor beta chain comes out of a study of blood T cell repertoires in COVID-19. Study background: In each case, the material was cDNA or gDNA derived from T cells, B-cell-depleted T cells, or PBMCs.

The J segment lost 8 bases and the V segment lost 5 bases, leaving 9 bases of the junction unmatched. Germline V gene lookup returns CDR1 LNHDA and CDR2 SQIVND (reference sequence). The CDR3 spans 15 residues. This table comes from immunoSEQ multiplex PCR, and its TCRdb copy is limited to in-frame clones, with some not included. Of approximately 120,000 clones in the sample, roughly 84% are singletons; the top ten hold roughly 1.2%. The origin of this receptor is a woman older than 75 with acute or convalescent COVID-19. The sample comprised peripheral blood. The chain carries TRBV19 and TRBJ2-1; 10 nucleotides align to TRBD1. The CDR3 DNA reads as TGTGCCAGTAGTTCCTACAGGACAGGGGGGGATGAGCAGTTCTTC. Protein product: CASSSYRTGGDEQFF.